This T cell receptor beta chain was retrieved from a study of OX40 agonist ivuxolimab in advanced cancers. Regarding the complete study: Ivuxolimab, which targeted the costimulatory receptor OX40 (CD134), was an agonistic, fully human IgG2 monoclonal antibody. Prior anti-PD-1, anti-PD-L1 or anti-CTLA-4 therapy was permitted, and 30% to 45% of dose-escalation patients had received checkpoint inhibitors. The paper covers the monotherapy dose-escalation part of the phase I ivuxolimab trial, which included N ≈ 57 patients. Of the roughly 52 patients in dose escalation, about 20 had hepatocellular carcinoma, some 15 had melanoma, 9 had renal cell carcinoma and 9 had head and neck cancer. In the dose-escalation cohort, 82.7% of patients were male, and the mean age was approximately 60 years, with a range of roughly 23 to 85. The purpose of peripheral TCRbeta sequencing was to test whether ivuxolimab changed TCR sequence diversity and led to clonal T-cell expansion. Partial responses occurred in three dose-escalation patients: two with cutaneous melanoma and one with hepatocellular carcinoma. Intravenous ivuxolimab was administered to patients every 2 weeks at six dose levels: 0.01, 0.1, 0.3, 1.5, 3 and 10 mg/kg. Results the study describes overall, beyond this receptor: In partial responders in the 0.1-3.0 mg/kg groups, normalized peripheral clonal expansion was found to be among the lowest, especially among CD8+ T cells. Clonal expansion of both CD4+ and CD8+ blood T cells was observed from baseline to week 6 at doses 0.1 to 3.0 mg/kg. Low levels of normalized T-cell clonal expansion were also seen in some nonresponding patients. After ivuxolimab, expanded clones were on average more numerous among CD8+ T cells than among CD4+ T cells. The antigen specificity of the peripheral T cells that underwent clonal expansion was not determined.

For sequencing of the TCRbeta CDR3 region, genomic DNA was extracted from the sorted cells. The immunoSEQ Assay was used to sequence the TCRbeta CDR3 regions. Not all clones reach the TCRdb copy of this immuneACCESS table, which keeps in-frame sequences only. Checked studies attribute under half of the gap to unresolved V genes and leave the rest unexplained. In all, the sample holds 69,000 or so clones, and 85% to 90% of those were seen once. Approximately 0.5% of the sample is held by the ten biggest clonotypes. Concerning this clone: The clone's antigen remains unknown. No qualities accompany the bases; no much larger clone lies one base away.

Sequences MNHEY (CDR1) and SVGAGI (CDR2) are obtained from the germline V gene. The junction shows trimming of 5 bases on V and 12 bases on J, and the gene matches do not reach 6 bases of it. The CDR3 measures 12 amino acids from cysteine to phenylalanine. Only CDR3 DNA remains: 36 bases, in frame from the first base. Patients with autoimmune disease history or receiving systemic immunosuppression were excluded from the trial. Peripheral blood for TCR sequencing was drawn from every dose cohort at baseline, at cycle 4 day 1 and at cycle 7 day 1. Samples came from an open-label, multicenter, first-in-human phase I dose-escalation trial of ivuxolimab. Adults with locally advanced or metastatic melanoma, renal cell carcinoma, hepatocellular carcinoma or head and neck squamous cell carcinoma were enrolled in the trial. Before TCR sequencing, CD4+ T cells and CD8+ T cells from peripheral blood were sorted into separate populations.

This TCR derives from an adult with an advanced solid tumor such as melanoma, head and neck, liver or kidney cancer. Sequencing was performed on CD4+ or CD8+ T cells sorted from blood, taken in a trial of the OX40 agonist ivuxolimab. Recombination connected TRBV6-5 to TRBJ1-4; 7 central nucleotides agree with TRBD1. The DNA sequence reads TGTGCCAGCAGTCTCGCAGGGGGGCAACTGTTTTTT. Its protein is CASSLAGGQLFF.